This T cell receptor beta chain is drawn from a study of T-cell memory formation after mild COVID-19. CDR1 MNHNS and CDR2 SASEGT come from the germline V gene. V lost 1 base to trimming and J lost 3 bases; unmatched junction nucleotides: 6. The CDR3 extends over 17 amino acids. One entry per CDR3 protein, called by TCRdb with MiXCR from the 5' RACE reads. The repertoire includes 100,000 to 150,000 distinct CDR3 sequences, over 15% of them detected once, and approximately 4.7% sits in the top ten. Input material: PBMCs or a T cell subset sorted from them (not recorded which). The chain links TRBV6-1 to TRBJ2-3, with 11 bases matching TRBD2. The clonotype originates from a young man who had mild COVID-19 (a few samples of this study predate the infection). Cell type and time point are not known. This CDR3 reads CASSEGSTSGGTDTQYF. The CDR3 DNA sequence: TGTGCCAGCAGTGAAGGTAGTACTAGCGGGGGAACAGATACGCAGTATTTT.